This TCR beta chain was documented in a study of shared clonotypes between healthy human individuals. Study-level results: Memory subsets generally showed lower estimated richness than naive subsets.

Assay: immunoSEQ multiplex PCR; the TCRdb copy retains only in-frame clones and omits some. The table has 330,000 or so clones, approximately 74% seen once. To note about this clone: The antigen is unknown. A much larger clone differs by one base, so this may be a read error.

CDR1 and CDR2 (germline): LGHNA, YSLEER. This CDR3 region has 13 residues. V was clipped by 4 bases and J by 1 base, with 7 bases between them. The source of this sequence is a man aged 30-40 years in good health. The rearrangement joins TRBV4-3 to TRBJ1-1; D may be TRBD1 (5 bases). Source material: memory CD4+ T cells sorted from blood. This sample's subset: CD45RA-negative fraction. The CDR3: CASSPGQNTEAFF. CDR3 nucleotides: TGCGCCAGCAGCCCCGGACAGAACACTGAAGCTTTCTTT.